What follows are 21 T cell receptor beta chains derived from one specimen sequenced in a study of early T cells in non-severe SARS-CoV-2 infection. TCRdb analysed the 5' RACE reads with MiXCR anew, one entry per CDR3 protein. Of approximately 88,000 distinct CDR3 sequences listed, roughly 13% are singletons. The sequencing sample was made of whole blood. The origin of the receptors is an adult who was a healthcare worker with PCR-confirmed SARS-CoV-2 infection or an uninfected control (not recorded which).

This clonotype was seen only a few times. J is TRBJ1-5 and V is TRBV28, with D possibly matching TRBD1 (6 bases). Germline CDR1 is MDHEN and CDR2 is SYDVKM. V was clipped by 2 bases and J by 3 bases, with 11 bases between them. The CDR3 has 15 residues. CDR3 protein: CASSLTDRTNQPQHF. CDR3 nucleotides: TGTGCCAGCAGTTTAACCGACAGGACCAATCAGCCCCAGCATTTT.

This clonotype was seen repeatedly, ten times or more. V is TRBV4-3 and J is TRBJ2-1; 10 bases are a match to TRBD2. This CDR3 is 17 amino acids long. Germline trimming cut 0 bases from V and 9 bases from J; bases unmatched to any gene: 11. From germline, CDR1 is LGHNA and CDR2 YSLEER. CDR3 in amino acids: CASSQDPPAGGYAEQFF. In DNA form, the CDR3 reads TGCGCCAGCAGCCAAGATCCCCCAGCGGGGGGGTACGCTGAGCAGTTCTTC.

This rearrangement joins TRBV28 to TRBJ2-4, with a weak D call TRBD2 (5 bases). This CDR3 spans 12 amino acids. From germline, CDR1 is MDHEN and CDR2 SYDVKM. Trimming pared 6 bases from V and 6 bases from J, leaving 9 bases between. The CDR3 DNA is TGTGCCAGCAGGGGAGAGGGAAACATTCAGTACTTC. Amino acids: CASRGEGNIQYF.

J is TRBJ2-2 and V is TRBV6-2 or TRBV6-3; D unresolved. The CDR3 totals 13 residues. V was clipped by 8 bases and J by 7 bases, with 14 bases between them. The germline V gene encodes CDR1 MNHEY and CDR2 SVGEGT. The CDR3 bases are TGTGCCAGCTTTGCGGCAGTAGTCGGGGAGCTGTTTTTT. This encodes CASFAAVVGELFF.

This clonotype was picked up many times. This sequence joins TRBV7-9 and TRBJ2-1, with D unclear. The CDR3 has 12 residues. Germline CDR1 reads SEHNR; CDR2 reads FQNEAQ (reference sequence). Trimming took off 4 bases at V and 8 bases at J, with 9 bases between the two ends. CDR3 loop: CASSYDWDEQFF. Written as DNA, the CDR3 is TGTGCCAGCAGCTACGACTGGGATGAGCAGTTCTTC.

The rearrangement uses TRBV20-1 and TRBJ2-7; D is uncertain. Trimming pared 1 base from V and 3 bases from J, leaving 10 bases between. Germline lookup yields CDR1 DFQATT and CDR2 SNEGSKA (reference sequence). The CDR3 totals 13 residues. The CDR3 nucleotides are TGCAGTGCTAGAGGGGCAAGACACTACGAGCAGTACTTC. The encoded protein is CSARGARHYEQYF.

This clonotype has a count of ten or more. The rearrangement uses TRBV6-2 or TRBV6-3 and TRBJ1-6, with TRBD1 matching 9 bases. The CDR3 covers 16 residues. Germline CDR1 MNHEY, CDR2 SVGEGT. The J segment lost 5 bases and the V segment lost 6 bases, leaving 8 bases of the junction unmatched. The CDR3 coding sequence is TGTGCCAGCAGCCACAGGGGGCACATCGATAATTCACCCCTCCACTTT. Translated, it gives CASSHRGHIDNSPLHF.

This rearrangement joins TRBV6-5 to TRBJ1-1; D perhaps matches TRBD1 (6 bases). V was pared by 8 bases and J by 0 bases, with 10 bases between. The CDR3 has 13 amino acids. Germline lookup yields CDR1 MNHEY and CDR2 SVGAGI. The CDR3 reads CASEDRLNTEAFF. The DNA of the CDR3 is TGTGCCAGCGAGGACAGACTGAACACTGAAGCTTTCTTT.

The V gene is TRBV12-3 or TRBV12-4, the J gene TRBJ1-1; D gene unclear. Trimming removed 6 bases from V and 1 base from J, with 15 bases in between. CDR3 length: 15 residues. The CDR3 DNA reads as TGTGCCAGCAGCCAGGCGGGGTCTGGGAACACTGAAGCTTTCTTT. It specifies CASSQAGSGNTEAFF.

The rearrangement uses TRBV6-2 or TRBV6-3 and TRBJ2-6; D uncertain. The CDR3 runs 13 residues. Trimming left V 7 bases short and J 2 bases short, with 6 bases between. The germline V gene encodes CDR1 MNHEY and CDR2 SVGEGT. The CDR3 is CASKIAGANVLTF. DNA for the CDR3: TGTGCCAGCAAGATAGCTGGGGCCAACGTCCTGACTTTC.

The sample holds many counts of this clonotype. The CDR3 region is CASRPTGTPYGYTF. In DNA form, the CDR3 reads TGTGCCAGCAGGCCCACCGGGACGCCCTATGGCTACACCTTC. The chain links TRBV6-5 to TRBJ1-2; a possible D gene is TRBD1 (5 bases). CDR1 and CDR2 from the germline V gene are MNHEY and SVGAGI. The ends were cut back, 6 bases at V and 4 bases at J, with 15 bases in the middle. This CDR3 comprises 14 residues.

The V call is TRBV20-1, the J call TRBJ1-1, with no clear D. V lost 8 bases and J lost 1, with 11 bases in between. This CDR3 has 12 residues. Germline loops: CDR1 DFQATT, CDR2 SNEGSKA (reference sequence). The CDR3 DNA reads as TGCAGTTACAAGGTTGGGAACACTGAAGCTTTCTTT. This encodes CSYKVGNTEAFF.

V and J are TRBV6-2 or TRBV6-3 and TRBJ2-7; 8 positions match TRBD1. This CDR3 has 16 amino acids. The J segment lost 3 bases and the V segment lost 4 bases, leaving 11 bases of the junction unmatched. Germline V lookup: CDR1 MNHEY, CDR2 SVGEGT. CDR3 coding DNA: TGTGCCAGCAGTTCTACCGACCTGGACAGGGTCTACGAGCAGTACTTC. It codes for CASSSTDLDRVYEQYF.

In this sample, this clonotype turned up many times. This sequence joins TRBV6-5 and TRBJ2-7; 7 bases map to TRBD1. After removal of 7 bases from V and 4 bases from J, the junction contained 10 bases not matched to a gene. The CDR3 is 14 amino acids. Germline V lookup: CDR1 MNHEY, CDR2 SVGAGI. The CDR3 coding sequence is TGTGCCAGCACCCCTAGGACAGGTGCTTACGAGCAGTACTTC. Amino acids: CASTPRTGAYEQYF.

This clonotype has just a few counts. The chain recombines TRBV7-2 with TRBJ2-3, with a weak D call TRBD2 (6 bases). Per the germline V gene, CDR1 is SGHTA and CDR2 is FQGNSA. The length of the CDR3 is 16 residues. V lost 7 bases to trimming and J lost 3 bases, with 20 bases between them. CDR3 protein: CASTDWAGRGTDTQYF. CDR3 coding DNA: TGTGCCAGCACCGACTGGGCGGGGCGGGGAACAGATACGCAGTATTTT.

This clonotype was recorded many times. V gene TRBV5-6 combines with J gene TRBJ1-1; D is uncertain. Per the germline V gene, CDR1 is SGHDT and CDR2 is YYEEEE. This CDR3 is built from 13 residues. The V and J ends lost 0 bases and 5 bases respectively, with 8 bases between them. CDR3 in amino acids: CASSLVAGTEAFF. CDR3 DNA: TGTGCCAGCAGCTTGGTCGCGGGGACTGAAGCTTTCTTT.

This clonotype was seen many times. V and J are TRBV12-3 or TRBV12-4 and TRBJ2-1; no firm D call. V was clipped by 6 bases and J by 5 bases, with 11 bases between them. The CDR3 contains 13 residues. The CDR3 DNA is TGTGCCAGCAGCCTCCTTCCCGACAATGAGCAGTTCTTC. Its translation is CASSLLPDNEQFF.

This clonotype was seen many times. The chain is built from TRBV18 and TRBJ1-1; TRBD1 agrees at 9 bases. V lost 3 bases and J lost 2; bases outside the gene matches: 13. This CDR3 comprises 18 residues. Germline CDR1 and CDR2: KGHSH and LQKENI. CDR3 sequence reads: CASSPSPYRGRGNTEAFF. For the CDR3, the DNA is TGTGCCAGCTCACCTTCACCTTACAGGGGGCGAGGAAACACTGAAGCTTTCTTT.

This clonotype was counted a few times. The J gene is TRBJ2-2, the V gene TRBV11-2; the match to TRBD1 covers 10 bases. With V trimmed by 5 bases and J by 7 bases, 10 bases remained unmatched. CDR1 is SGHAT, CDR2 FQNNGV, per germline. The CDR3 totals 16 residues. Here the CDR3 reads CASSHSGTGAIGELFF. In DNA form, the CDR3 reads TGTGCCAGCAGCCACTCCGGGACAGGGGCAATCGGGGAGCTGTTTTTT.

The chain has TRBV9 and TRBJ2-1, with TRBD1 identical over 7 bases. From germline, CDR1 is SGDLS and CDR2 YYNGEE. CDR3 size: 12 residues. With 3 bases clipped from V and 8 bases from J, the junction kept 2 bases outside the gene matches. The CDR3 spells CASSGQGDEQFF. DNA for the CDR3: TGTGCCAGCAGCGGGCAGGGGGATGAGCAGTTCTTC. The variable domain in full, with the rest retrieved from reference TRBV9 and TRBJ2-1, is DSGVTQTPKHLITATGQRVTLRCSPRSGDLSVYWYQQSLDQGLQFLIQYYNGEERAKGNILERFSAQQFPDLHSELNLSSLELGDSALYFCASSGQGDEQFFGPGTRLTVL.

This rearrangement joins TRBV10-3 to TRBJ2-7; D not certain. This CDR3 region has 11 residues. The V end was cut by 2 bases, the J end by 5 bases, with 4 bases between. Germline V gene data show CDR1 as ENHRY and CDR2 as SYGVKD. The CDR3, as DNA: TGTGCCATCAGTGAGGACCACGAGCAGTACTTC. This codes for CAISEDHEQYF.